This T cell receptor (beta chain) was retrieved from a study of response to subunit inactivated influenza vaccine (dated by TCRdb to the late 2010s). Describing the broader study: The study used deep quantitative T cell receptor repertoire profiling to track responses to a trivalent subunit inactivated influenza vaccine.

The library was made by RT-PCR. Sequenced using an Illumina HiSeq 2500. In-frame beta chains were kept once TCRdb had trimmed the public reads at Q25 with fastp and called clones with MiXCR. Duplicate CDR3 protein sequences are folded into a single record with the most common DNA and genes. Across this sample there are some 850,000 distinct CDR3 sequences, with roughly 20% seen only once. Of the sample, about 11% is held by the ten largest clones. From the germline V gene, CDR1 is MNHNS and CDR2 is SASEGT. From V the trimming removes 6 bases and from J it removes 0 bases, while the gene matches leave 7 bases of the junction unaccounted for. Spanning cysteine to phenylalanine, the CDR3 consists of 16 amino acids. The kept DNA is CDR3 alone, 48 bases in frame from the first base. Here is what the overall study found, with its caveats: It was suggested by the authors that each seasonal influenza vaccination may recruit only a limited number of new T cells.

To note about this clonotype: This receptor's antigen is unknown. Qualities for individual bases were not recorded, and no much larger clone is one base off.

The receptor comes from a man in his fifties or sixties who received an inactivated influenza vaccine. Donor details come from another sample of the same person, matched by shared clones. Here the chain combines TRBV6-1 and TRBJ2-2, and 7 bases in between align with TRBD2. The sample was PBMCs from blood, taken 5 days after vaccination. The DNA sequence is as follows: TGTGCCAGCAGACCACCTAGCGGCGCGAACACCGGGGAGCTGTTTTTT. It translates to CASRPPSGANTGELFF.